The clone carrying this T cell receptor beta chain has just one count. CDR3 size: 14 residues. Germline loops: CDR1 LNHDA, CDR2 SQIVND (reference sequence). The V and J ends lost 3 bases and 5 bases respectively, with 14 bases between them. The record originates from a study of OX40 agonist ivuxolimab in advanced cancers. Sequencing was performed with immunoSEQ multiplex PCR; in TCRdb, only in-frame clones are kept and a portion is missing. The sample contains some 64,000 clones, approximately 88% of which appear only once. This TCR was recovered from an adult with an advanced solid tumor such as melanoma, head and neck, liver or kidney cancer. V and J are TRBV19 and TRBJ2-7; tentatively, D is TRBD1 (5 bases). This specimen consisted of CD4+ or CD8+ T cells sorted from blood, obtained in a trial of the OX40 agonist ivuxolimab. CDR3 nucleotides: TGTGCCAGTAGTATTAGGGGATTTCTCGACGAGCAGTACTTC. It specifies CASSIRGFLDEQYF.